The 30 T cell receptor beta chains listed next were all sequenced from one sample in a study of blood T cell repertoires in COVID-19. Sequencing was performed with immunoSEQ multiplex PCR; in TCRdb, only in-frame clones are kept and a portion is missing. The sample has some 260,000 clones, 84% seen once. The sample taken for sequencing was PBMCs or T cells enriched from blood (not recorded which). These receptors originate from a man aged 30 to 39 with acute COVID-19.

V and J are TRBV9 and TRBJ1-1; D call uncertain. The CDR3 extends over 14 amino acids. V was pared by 0 bases and J by 4 bases, with 10 bases between. The germline V gene has CDR1 SGDLS and CDR2 YYNGEE. CDR3 nucleotides: TGTGCCAGCAGCGTAGATCCCCGTTTCACTGAAGCTTTCTTT. It is translated as CASSVDPRFTEAFF. The variable domain in full, completed from reference TRBV9 and TRBJ1-1, reads DSGVTQTPKHLITATGQRVTLRCSPRSGDLSVYWYQQSLDQGLQFLIQYYNGEERAKGNILERFSAQQFPDLHSELNLSSLELGDSALYFCASSVDPRFTEAFFGQGTRLTVV.

The chain uses TRBV6-1 and TRBJ2-7; 10 nucleotides agree with TRBD1. The trim removed 0 bases at V and 0 bases at J, leaving 2 bases unmatched. Germline V gives CDR1 MNHNS, CDR2 SASEGT. CDR3 size: 16 residues. The CDR3, as DNA: TGTGCCAGCAGTGAAGCTGGGACAGGGGCCTCCTACGAGCAGTACGTC. Protein product: CASSEAGTGASYEQYV.

This clone was observed a handful of times. The gene calls are TRBV21-1 and TRBJ1-4; no DNA check was done on the table's D call, TRBD1. TRBV21-1 is designated a pseudogene. This CDR3 region has 17 residues. The CDR3 DNA follows: TGTGCCAGCAGCAAAGGGTACAGGGTCCCAACTAATGAAAAACTGTTTTTT. As protein: CASSKGYRVPTNEKLFF.

The chain couples TRBV28 to TRBJ1-1; TRBD1 aligns across 7 bases. CDR1 and CDR2 from the germline V gene are MDHEN and SYDVKM. This CDR3 contains 14 residues. V lost 8 bases to trimming and J lost 0 bases; unmatched junction nucleotides: 6. CDR3 protein: CASGEGAMNTEAFF. The CDR3 DNA reads as TGTGCCAGCGGCGAGGGGGCAATGAACACTGAAGCTTTCTTT.

The sample holds one count of this clone. The chain uses TRBV13 and TRBJ1-6, with 10 bases aligning to TRBD1. Germline values: CDR1 PRHDT, CDR2 FYEKMQ (reference sequence). The CDR3 extends over 16 amino acids. Trimming took 5 bases from V and 7 from J; bases not matched to a gene: 8. The CDR3 DNA sequence: TGTGCCAGCAGCGACCTCGGGACAGGGGTGAATTCACCCCTCCACTTT. Its protein is CASSDLGTGVNSPLHF. The full variable domain, in which reference TRBV13 and TRBJ1-6 provide the parts outside the CDR3, is AAGVIQSPRHLIKEKRETATLKCYPIPRHDTVYWYQQGPGQDPQFLISFYEKMQSDKGSIPDRFSAQQFSDYHSELNMSSLELGDSALYFCASSDLGTGVNSPLHFGNGTRLTVT.

This chain uses TRBV18 with TRBJ1-2; D unresolved. Germline CDR1 reads KGHSH; CDR2 reads LQKENI. There are 15 residues in the CDR3. V was trimmed by 2 bases and J by 7 bases, leaving 17 bases between them. CDR3 in amino acids: CASSPGPGQSGGYTF. CDR3 DNA sequence: TGTGCCAGCTCACCAGGCCCGGGTCAAAGCGGTGGCTACACCTTC.

This clone was counted a few times. The rearrangement uses TRBV9 and TRBJ2-3; a possible D gene is TRBD2 (7 bases). This CDR3 spans 16 amino acids. V was pared by 4 bases and J by 2 bases, with 17 bases between. The V gene's germline CDR1 is SGDLS and CDR2 YYNGEE. The CDR3 spells CASSPRGGGTTDTQYF. DNA of the CDR3: TGTGCCAGCAGCCCGAGGGGAGGGGGGACCACAGATACGCAGTATTTT. Based on the CDR3 plus reference TRBV9 and TRBJ2-3, the full variable domain is DSGVTQTPKHLITATGQRVTLRCSPRSGDLSVYWYQQSLDQGLQFLIQYYNGEERAKGNILERFSAQQFPDLHSELNLSSLELGDSALYFCASSPRGGGTTDTQYFGPGTRLTVL.

This clone has just one count. The rearrangement joins TRBV29-1 to TRBJ2-3, with TRBD1 matching 12 bases. Germline CDR1 is SQVTM and CDR2 is ANQGSEA. The CDR3 extends over 13 amino acids. Germline trimming cut 5 bases from V and 6 bases from J; bases unmatched to any gene: 3. The DNA for the CDR3 is TGCAGCGTTTGGGACAGGGGGCTTGATACGCAGTATTTT. It translates to CSVWDRGLDTQYF.

This clone has ten or more counts. This chain uses TRBV6-1 with TRBJ2-2; 8 bases line up with TRBD2. This CDR3 comprises 14 residues. In germline, CDR1 is MNHNS, CDR2 SASEGT. With V trimmed by 3 bases and J by 3 bases, 0 bases remained unmatched. CDR3 sequence reads: CASSEGLDTGELFF. The CDR3 bases are TGTGCCAGCAGTGAGGGACTAGACACCGGGGAGCTGTTTTTT.

V gene TRBV5-4 combines with J gene TRBJ2-1; the match to TRBD2 covers 13 bases. Germline V gives CDR1 SGHNT, CDR2 YYREEE (reference sequence). Unmatched junction bases numbered 8, after V lost 4 bases and J lost 7 bases. The CDR3 is 16 residues long. The CDR3 sequence is CASSQGLAGEINEQFF. CDR3 coding DNA: TGTGCCAGCAGCCAAGGACTAGCGGGAGAGATTAATGAGCAGTTCTTC.

This chain uses TRBV9 with TRBJ2-3; 9 bases line up with TRBD2. This CDR3 has 18 residues. From germline, CDR1 is SGDLS and CDR2 YYNGEE. The junction had 13 bases not matched to a gene; V was cut back by 4 bases and J by 1 base. The CDR3 reads CASSPLIPSGVGTDTQYF. In nucleotides, the CDR3 is TGTGCCAGCAGCCCTCTAATCCCTAGCGGGGTAGGCACAGATACGCAGTATTTT.

V is TRBV20-1 and J is TRBJ2-1; 9 nucleotides align to TRBD2. Germline trimming cut 8 bases from V and 9 bases from J; bases unmatched to any gene: 5. CDR3 length: 11 amino acids. Germline assignment: CDR1 DFQATT and CDR2 SNEGSKA (reference sequence). The CDR3 DNA reads as TGCAGTCGCCTAGCGGGATTTGAGCAGTTCTTC. As protein: CSRLAGFEQFF.

This clone appeared once. This sequence joins TRBV29-1 and TRBJ1-2; 9 positions agree with TRBD1. The CDR3 sequence is 11 residues long. From germline, CDR1 is SQVTM and CDR2 ANQGSEA. CDR3 nucleotides: TGCAGTGTGGACAGGGGTTATGGCTACACCTTC. This sequence encodes CSVDRGYGYTF.

J is TRBJ2-1 and V is TRBV7-2, with TRBD2 identical over 8 bases. V gave up 5 bases and J gave up 2 bases; unmatched junction bases: 5. This CDR3 comprises 15 residues. Germline V CDR1 and CDR2: SGHTA, FQGNSA. CDR3 sequence reads: CASSPGGRPYNEQFF. The CDR3 region has the DNA TGTGCCAGCAGCCCTGGCGGGAGGCCCTACAATGAGCAGTTCTTC. Full variable domain (outside the CDR3, taken from reference TRBV7-2 and TRBJ2-1): GAGVSQSPSNKVTEKGKDVELRCDPISGHTALYWYRQSLGQGLEFLIYFQGNSAPDKSGLPSDRFSAERTGGSVSTLTIQRTQQEDSAVYLCASSPGGRPYNEQFFGPGTRLTVL.

The chain couples TRBV6-5 to TRBJ2-7, with TRBD1 identical over 10 bases. The CDR3 is made up of 14 amino acids. Germline loops: CDR1 MNHEY, CDR2 SVGAGI. The ends lost 6 bases at V and 4 bases at J; junction bases unmatched: 6. CDR3 in DNA: TGTGCCAGCAGGACCGGACAGGGGGTATACGAGCAGTACGTC. This gives the protein CASRTGQGVYEQYV.

This chain uses TRBV19 with TRBJ2-3, with 12 bases identical to TRBD2. With 4 bases clipped from V and 6 bases from J, the junction kept 14 bases outside the gene matches. The CDR3 has 18 residues. Germline assignment: CDR1 LNHDA and CDR2 SQIVND (reference sequence). CDR3 in amino acids: CASSTPVLAGGPRDTQYF. Here the CDR3 DNA reads TGTGCCAGTAGTACCCCGGTTCTAGCGGGAGGGCCTAGGGATACGCAGTATTTT.

This chain joins TRBV20-1 and TRBJ2-7; a possible D gene is TRBD1 (5 bases). Trimming removed 5 bases at V and 3 bases at J, with 8 bases between. This CDR3 contains 11 residues. Germline V gene sequence: CDR1 DFQATT, CDR2 SNEGSKA (reference sequence). The CDR3 spells CSARRGYEQYV. The CDR3, as DNA: TGCAGTGCTCGAAGGGGCTACGAGCAGTACGTC.

V and J are TRBV2 and TRBJ1-1, with 7 bases lining up with TRBD1. This CDR3 has 15 amino acids. V lost 6 bases, J lost 5 bases, and 12 bases stayed unmatched. Germline values: CDR1 SNHLY, CDR2 FYNNEI. CDR3 coding DNA: TGTGCCAGCAGAAAGGACAGGCAAGGCGGGACTGAAGCTTTCTTT. Amino acids: CASRKDRQGGTEAFF.

This clone was seen only once. The chain has TRBV6-5 and TRBJ2-3, with 7 bases that match TRBD2. V trimming: 6 bases; J trimming: 6 bases; junction bases outside the gene matches: 12. The CDR3 runs to 15 residues. Germline-derived CDR1 and CDR2 are MNHEY and SVGAGI. Here the CDR3 reads CASRGTSARRDTQYF. The DNA of the CDR3 is TGTGCCAGCAGGGGAACTAGCGCCCGGAGGGATACGCAGTATTTT.

J is TRBJ1-1 and V is TRBV6-5; 9 bases agree with TRBD1. The CDR3 covers 12 residues. Germline CDR1 is MNHEY and CDR2 is SVGAGI. After removal of 10 bases from V and 5 bases from J, the junction contained 5 bases not matched to a gene. CDR3 coding DNA: TGTGCCACCAGACAGGGGGAAACTGAAGCTTTCTTT. It specifies CATRQGETEAFF.

This sequence joins TRBV5-4 and TRBJ1-2; 8 bases match TRBD1. The CDR3 covers 13 residues. Looked up from germline, CDR1 is SGHNT and CDR2 is YYREEE (reference sequence). V was pared by 4 bases and J by 5 bases, with 4 bases of the junction left unmatched. For the CDR3, the DNA is TGTGCCAGCAGCCCCAGGGGGCTGTATGGCTACACCTTC. Amino acids: CASSPRGLYGYTF.

Only a few counts were recorded for this clone. V is TRBV14 and J is TRBJ2-2, with D unresolved. Trimming removed 3 bases at V and 1 base at J, with 15 bases between. The CDR3 totals 17 residues. The germline CDR1 and CDR2 sequences are SGHDN and FVKESK. CDR3 sequence reads: CASSQIPTVGNTGELFF. CDR3 nucleotide sequence: TGTGCCAGCAGCCAGATACCAACAGTGGGGAACACCGGGGAGCTGTTTTTT.

The chain has TRBV13 and TRBJ2-3, with 9 bases matching TRBD1. Germline CDR1 reads PRHDT; CDR2 reads FYEKMQ (reference sequence). The CDR3 extends over 16 amino acids. J was trimmed by 2 bases and V by 5 bases; bases with no gene match: 8. CDR3 sequence reads: CASSEGDRALTDTQYF. DNA of the CDR3: TGTGCCAGCAGCGAGGGGGACAGGGCCCTCACAGATACGCAGTATTTT. Together with reference TRBV13 and TRBJ2-3, the CDR3 gives the full variable domain: AAGVIQSPRHLIKEKRETATLKCYPIPRHDTVYWYQQGPGQDPQFLISFYEKMQSDKGSIPDRFSAQQFSDYHSELNMSSLELGDSALYFCASSEGDRALTDTQYFGPGTRLTVL.

This chain links TRBV27 with TRBJ1-5, with TRBD1 as a possible D gene (5 bases). V was pared by 10 bases and J by 1 base, with 14 bases between. Germline V CDR1 and CDR2: MNHEY, SMNVEV (reference sequence). The CDR3 sequence is 14 residues long. Here the CDR3 reads CATIKTESNQPQHF. The CDR3 DNA sequence: TGTGCCACCATAAAGACAGAGAGCAATCAGCCCCAGCATTTT.

V gene TRBV2 combines with J gene TRBJ1-2; 9 bases line up with TRBD1. Germline V gene sequence: CDR1 SNHLY, CDR2 FYNNEI. The CDR3 loop spans 14 amino acids. V gave up 4 bases and J gave up 4 bases; unmatched junction bases: 4. CDR3 in amino acids: CASSGTGVSYGYTF. CDR3 coding DNA: TGTGCCAGCAGTGGGACAGGGGTATCCTATGGCTACACCTTC. The full variable domain, rest sourced from reference TRBV2 and TRBJ1-2, is EPEVTQTPSHQVTQMGQEVILRCVPISNHLYFYWYRQILGQKVEFLVSFYNNEISEKSEIFDDQFSVERPDGSNFTLKIRSTKLEDSAMYFCASSGTGVSYGYTFGSGTRLTVV.

This clone was found many times. The chain recombines TRBV20-1 with TRBJ1-1, with D perhaps matching TRBD1 (6 bases). In germline, CDR1 is DFQATT, CDR2 SNEGSKA (reference sequence). This CDR3 spans 10 amino acids. Deletions cut 6 bases from V and 11 bases from J, with 13 bases between. Here the CDR3 DNA reads TGCAGTGCGTCGCAAAGGGGGGCTTTCTTT. Encoded protein: CSASQRGAFF.

This clone was seen a few times. The gene calls are TRBV3-1 (or the pseudogene TRBV3-2) and TRBJ2-5, with a tentative D call TRBD2 (5 bases). Trimming removed 0 bases from V and 5 bases from J, with 13 bases in between. CDR3 length: 15 amino acids. The germline V gene has CDR1 LGHDT and CDR2 YNNKEL (reference sequence). CDR3: CASSQDRQPGETQYF. In nucleotides, the CDR3 is TGTGCCAGCAGCCAAGATCGCCAGCCGGGGGAGACCCAGTACTTC.

J is TRBJ2-7 and V is TRBV6-5; possibly TRBD2 for D (5 bases). Germline V gene lookup returns CDR1 MNHEY and CDR2 SVGAGI. The V gene lost 5 bases and the J gene lost 3 bases, with 11 bases spanning the gap. There are 13 residues in the CDR3. CDR3 bases: TGTGCCAGCAGTATAGGTCGGGGCTACGAGCAGTACGTC. Its translation is CASSIGRGYEQYV.

The chain uses TRBV4-2 and TRBJ1-6, with D tentatively TRBD1 (5 bases). Looked up from germline, CDR1 is LGHNA and CDR2 is YNFKEQ. V shed 4 bases and J shed 12 bases, with 25 bases lying between them. The CDR3 length is 17 residues. The CDR3 protein is CASSPRLGFIGEGPLHF. The CDR3 DNA reads as TGTGCCAGCAGCCCGCGACTGGGGTTTATAGGGGAAGGACCCCTCCACTTT.

This chain connects TRBV5-1 to TRBJ2-5, with D possibly being TRBD1 (6 bases). Germline-derived CDR1 and CDR2 are SGHRS and YFSETQ. This CDR3 is 15 amino acids long. The V end lost 4 bases, the J end lost 3 bases, and 16 bases lay between the germline ends. CDR3 loop: CASSGVGTPEETQYF. DNA for the CDR3: TGCGCCAGCAGCGGCGTCGGGACACCTGAAGAGACCCAGTACTTC.